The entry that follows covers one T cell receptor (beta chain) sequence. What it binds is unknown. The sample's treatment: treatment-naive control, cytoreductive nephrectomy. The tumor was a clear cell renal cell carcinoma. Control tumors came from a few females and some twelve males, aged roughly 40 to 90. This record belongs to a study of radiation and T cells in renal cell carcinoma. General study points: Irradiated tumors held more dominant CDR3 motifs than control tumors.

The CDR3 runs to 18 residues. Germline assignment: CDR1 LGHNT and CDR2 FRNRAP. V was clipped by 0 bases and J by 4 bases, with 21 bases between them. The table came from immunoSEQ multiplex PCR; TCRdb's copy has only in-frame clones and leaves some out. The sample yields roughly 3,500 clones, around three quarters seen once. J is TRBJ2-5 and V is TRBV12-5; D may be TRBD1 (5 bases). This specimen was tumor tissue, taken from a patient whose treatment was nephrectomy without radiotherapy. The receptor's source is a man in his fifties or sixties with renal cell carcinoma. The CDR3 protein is CASGLVRDGTTRGETQYF. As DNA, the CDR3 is TGTGCTAGTGGTTTGGTCAGGGATGGTACGACCCGAGGAGAGACCCAGTACTTC.